This passage covers 14 T cell receptor beta chains from one sample sequenced in a study of Ad26.COV2.S vaccination and SARS-CoV-2 variants. Using immunoSEQ multiplex PCR, the repertoire was profiled, and TCRdb retains in-frame clones only, with some absent. The sample records around 170,000 clones, 70% to 90% being singletons. The material was peripheral blood, obtained after recovery from COVID-19. The origin of the receptors is a human donor who had recovered from COVID-19.

The genes are TRBV2 and TRBJ1-5, with 7 bases aligning to TRBD1. The CDR3 consists of 16 residues. Trimming removed 6 bases from V and 4 bases from J; junction bases left unmatched: 12. The germline V gene encodes CDR1 SNHLY and CDR2 FYNNEI. The CDR3 DNA sequence: TGTGCCAGCAGCTACCCTCAGGGGGACGGGAATCAGCCCCAGCATTTT. It codes for CASSYPQGDGNQPQHF.

This sequence joins TRBV5-1 and TRBJ1-6; 7 bases match TRBD1. Germline lookup yields CDR1 SGHRS and CDR2 YFSETQ. The CDR3 runs 13 residues. V trimming: 6 bases; J trimming: 8 bases; junction bases outside the gene matches: 5. This chain's CDR3 is CASTDRDYSPLHF. The CDR3 bases are TGCGCCAGCACCGACAGGGACTATTCACCCCTCCACTTT.

The chain joins TRBV7-3 to TRBJ2-5; possible D gene TRBD2, 6 bases. CDR1 and CDR2 (germline): SGHTA, FQGTGA. Trimming stripped 0 bases from V and 5 bases from J, with 7 bases between. This CDR3 comprises 13 residues. The CDR3 DNA reads TGTGCCAGCAGCTTAACTGGGGGGGAGACCCAGTACTTC. Translation: CASSLTGGETQYF. Combining the CDR3 with reference TRBV7-3 and TRBJ2-5 gives the whole variable domain GAGVSQTPSNKVTEKGKYVELRCDPISGHTALYWYRQSLGQGPEFLIYFQGTGAADDSGLPNDRFFAVRPEGSVSTLKIQRTERGDSAVYLCASSLTGGETQYFGPGTRLLVL.

Comments on this clone: Other DNA sequences within the sample encode an identical CDR3. The V and J genes are TRBV12-3 or TRBV12-4 and TRBJ2-2; no reliable D call. CDR3 length: 13 residues. Trimming pared 3 bases from V and 4 bases from J, leaving 6 bases between. The CDR3 is CASSFSSTGELFF. DNA for the CDR3: TGTGCCAGCAGTTTCAGTTCCACCGGGGAGCTGTTTTTT.

The genes are TRBV5-1 and TRBJ2-7; 10 bases map to TRBD1. V gave up 1 base and J gave up 6 bases; unmatched junction bases: 10. Germline CDR1 and CDR2: SGHRS and YFSETQ. The CDR3 totals 16 residues. The CDR3 DNA reads TGCGCCAGCAGCTTGACTACCGGGACAGGGGTCGCCGAGCAGTACTTC. This encodes CASSLTTGTGVAEQYF.

The rearrangement uses TRBV28 and TRBJ1-2, with D tentatively TRBD1 (6 bases). The V gene's germline CDR1 is MDHEN and CDR2 SYDVKM. Trimming removed 6 bases at V and 3 bases at J, with 17 bases between. The CDR3 consists of 15 residues. In nucleotides, the CDR3 is TGTGCCAGCAGCGCCCAAAGGGGGTGGGACTATGGCTACACCTTC. This encodes CASSAQRGWDYGYTF.

The CDR3, as DNA: TGTGCCAGCAGTGAGACGGGCGGGAGGACCTACGAGCAGTACTTC. It encodes CASSETGGRTYEQYF. The J gene is TRBJ2-7, the V gene TRBV2; 8 bases fit TRBD2. The ends lost 3 bases at V and 2 bases at J; junction bases unmatched: 6. This CDR3 region has 15 residues. Germline-derived CDR1 and CDR2 are SNHLY and FYNNEI.

A few counts support this clone. J is TRBJ1-5 and V is TRBV2; TRBD1 is a possible D gene (6 bases). The CDR3 is 15 residues long. V was clipped by 3 bases and J by 7 bases, with 16 bases between them. Germline V gene data show CDR1 as SNHLY and CDR2 as FYNNEI. The CDR3 DNA reads as TGTGCCAGCAGTGATTCGCAGGGGTATAGCCAGCCCCAGCATTTT. It yields the protein CASSDSQGYSQPQHF.

This chain joins TRBV5-1 and TRBJ2-7, with 8 bases identical to TRBD1. The trim removed 5 bases at V and 3 bases at J, leaving 10 bases unmatched. The CDR3 runs 15 residues. CDR1 SGHRS and CDR2 YFSETQ come from the germline V gene. This CDR3 is CASSLRDRGFYEQYF. CDR3 nucleotides: TGCGCCAGCAGTCTAAGAGACAGGGGTTTCTACGAGCAGTACTTC.

V gene TRBV7-3 combines with J gene TRBJ1-6; TRBD1 matches 7 bases. The V gene's germline CDR1 is SGHTA and CDR2 FQGTGA. J was trimmed by 10 bases and V by 6 bases; bases with no gene match: 6. The CDR3 contains 13 residues. The chain's CDR3 is CASRGTVGSPLHF. In nucleotides, the CDR3 is TGTGCCAGCAGGGGGACAGTCGGATCACCCCTCCACTTT.

The genes are TRBV7-9 and TRBJ2-5; TRBD1 is a possible D gene (5 bases). The germline CDR1 and CDR2 sequences are SEHNR and FQNEAQ (reference sequence). Trimming removed 6 bases at V and 1 base at J, with 15 bases between. This CDR3 has 15 residues. The CDR3 DNA follows: TGTGCCAGCAGTCCTCAGAACAGGCCCCAAGAGACCCAGTACTTC. It is translated as CASSPQNRPQETQYF.

This CDR3 reads CASSARGQVNTEAFF. DNA for the CDR3: TGTGCCAGTAGTGCCCGGGGACAGGTGAACACTGAAGCTTTCTTT. The chain carries TRBV19 and TRBJ1-1; TRBD1 aligns across 8 bases. Germline V gene sequence: CDR1 LNHDA, CDR2 SQIVND (reference sequence). J lost 0 bases, V lost 5 bases, and 5 bases had no gene match. This CDR3 comprises 15 residues.

V gene TRBV6-5 combines with J gene TRBJ1-2; 8 bases fit TRBD1. Germline CDR1 MNHEY, CDR2 SVGAGI. This CDR3 contains 15 residues. V shed 0 bases, J shed 4 bases, and the junction held 4 bases outside the gene matches. This CDR3 reads CASSYSNRGIYGYTF. The CDR3 region has the DNA TGTGCCAGCAGTTACTCGAACAGGGGGATCTATGGCTACACCTTC.

This clone is a singleton in its sample. The rearrangement joins TRBV4-1 to TRBJ2-2, with D possibly TRBD1 on 6 matching bases. Germline CDR1 reads MGHRA; CDR2 reads YSYEKL. Trimming cost V 1 base and J 6 bases, with 18 bases left between them. This CDR3 comprises 17 residues. CDR3 amino acids: CASSQVRDPRGAGELFF. The CDR3 DNA reads TGCGCCAGCAGCCAAGTCCGGGACCCCAGGGGCGCCGGGGAGCTGTTTTTT.